A single T cell receptor beta chain is shown here with its context. Its antigen is currently unknown. The CDR3 is 18 residues long. Trimming took off 5 bases at V and 1 base at J, with 23 bases between the two ends. The germline CDR1 and CDR2 sequences are MNHNS and SASEGT. The data were obtained in a study of CD8 T cells in ankylosing spondylitis. In making TCR beta libraries, quantitative 5'-RACE with molecular barcodes was used. One entry per CDR3 protein, called by TCRdb with MiXCR from the 5' RACE reads. The top ten hold about a fifth of the sample, which has over 600,000 distinct CDR3 sequences, roughly 19% seen once. Whole-study results and caveats: Disease-associated clones were CD8+ and fairly uncommon in peripheral blood. A motif of several highly homologous TCR beta variants was seen as apparently characteristic of ankylosing spondylitis blood. From matched ankylosing spondylitis synovial fluid, disease-linked clones were reportedly recovered at significantly enriched levels.

The source of this sequence is a male donor with ankylosing spondylitis. The chain carries TRBV6-1 and TRBJ1-1; TRBD1 is a possible D gene (6 bases). Sequences were obtained from blood, either unsorted or a sorted T cell fraction (not recorded which). The CDR3 DNA follows: TGTGCCAGCAGTAAGTCACTGGGGACACAGAGGAGGAACACTGAAGCTTTCTTT. Its translation is CASSKSLGTQRRNTEAFF.